The 27 T cell receptor beta chains reported below all come from one sample, sequenced in a study of breast tumors, draining lymph nodes, adjacent tissues. TCRdb recomputed calls from the multiplex PCR reads with MiXCR, one row per CDR3 protein. The table has about 300,000 distinct CDR3 sequences, roughly 30% seen once. Axillary draining lymph nodes of breast cancer patients supplied the node samples. Sample: axillary lymph node tissue. All receptors derive from a female donor with breast cancer. Some clones in this sample may be carry-over from other donors' samples.

Comment on this clonotype: A much larger clone lies a single base off, so this may be a read error. The chain has TRBV30 and TRBJ1-5; D gene unclear. Germline-derived CDR1 and CDR2 are GTSNPN and SVGIG (reference sequence). The CDR3 runs 14 residues. The CDR3 sequence: CASGGGQDHQPQHF. DNA for the CDR3: TGTGCTAGTGGCGGAGGGCAGGATCATCAGCCCCAGCATTTT.

The chain employs TRBV28 and TRBJ1-2; D unclear. The germline CDR1 and CDR2 sequences are MDHEN and SYDVKM. This CDR3 contains 15 residues. V dropped 6 bases and J dropped 0 bases, with 14 bases sitting between them. This chain's CDR3 is CASRPYETPNYGYTF. CDR3 DNA: TGTGCCAGCAGACCATACGAAACACCTAACTATGGCTACACCTTC.

A word on this clonotype: This may be a read error, as it is one base from a much larger clone. The CDR3 reads CAGSKLEGRSVGCTF. For the CDR3, the DNA is TGTGCCGGCAGCAAACTGGAGGGCCGGTCGGTTGGCTGCACCTTC. The chain combines TRBV7-2 with TRBJ1-2; D not certain. CDR1 is SGHTA and CDR2 is FQGNSA in the germline V gene. CDR3 size: 15 residues.

Comment on this clonotype: This may be a read error, as it is one base from a much larger clone. The chain recombines TRBV10-3 with TRBJ2-2; TRBD2 matches at 10 bases. CDR3 size: 16 residues. Germline CDR1 is ENHRY and CDR2 is SYGVKD. This CDR3 is CAISGLAGANTGELCF. DNA of the CDR3: TGTGCCATCAGTGGACTAGCGGGCGCGAACACCGGGGAGCTGTGTTTT.

The sample holds many counts of this clonotype. The CDR3 coding sequence is TGTGCCAGCAGCCAAGCATCCTCCTCCTACGAGCAGTACTTC. Its translation: CASSQASSSYEQYF. The chain links TRBV4-2 to TRBJ2-7; the D is unclear. This CDR3 has 14 residues. Trimming removed 1 base at V and 0 bases at J, with 7 bases between. The germline gives CDR1 LGHNA, CDR2 YNFKEQ.

This clonotype was picked up many times. The chain has TRBV2 and TRBJ2-1; weak D call: TRBD2 (5 bases). Trimming left V 9 bases short and J 4 bases short, with 19 bases between. The CDR3 consists of 15 residues. Germline V gene sequence: CDR1 SNHLY, CDR2 FYNNEI. This CDR3 is CASQNSDATYNEQFF. The CDR3 nucleotides are TGTGCCAGTCAGAATAGCGACGCTACTTACAATGAGCAGTTCTTC.

This clonotype was counted many times. This chain connects TRBV2 to TRBJ1-2; D unclear. The CDR3 has 13 amino acids. V lost 7 bases and J lost 2, with 11 bases in between. The germline CDR1 and CDR2 sequences are SNHLY and FYNNEI. CDR3 DNA: TGTGCCAGCATCGCTACCTCCAACTATGGCTACACCTTC. Its translation is CASIATSNYGYTF. The full variable domain, in which reference TRBV2 and TRBJ1-2 provide the parts outside the CDR3, is EPEVTQTPSHQVTQMGQEVILRCVPISNHLYFYWYRQILGQKVEFLVSFYNNEISEKSEIFDDQFSVERPDGSNFTLKIRSTKLEDSAMYFCASIATSNYGYTFGSGTRLTVV.

This clonotype was found a few times. This may stem from a read error, because a much larger clone lies one nucleotide away. The V gene is TRBV11-2, the J gene TRBJ2-6; possibly TRBD1 for D (6 bases). V was trimmed by 6 bases and J by 6 bases, leaving 15 bases between them. Germline-derived CDR1 and CDR2 are SGHAT and FQNNGV. The CDR3 is made up of 15 amino acids. The CDR3 loop reads CASRGSGAAANVLTF. The CDR3 region has the DNA TGTGCCAGCAGGGGATCAGGGGCTGCGGCCAACGTCCTGACTTTC.

A remark on this clonotype: Germline is not matched at one junction end, which may reflect a read error. The chain carries TRBV20-1 and TRBJ2-2; 7 positions match TRBD1. CDR3 length: 15 amino acids. The germline V gene has CDR1 DFQATT and CDR2 SNEGSKA (reference sequence). The chain's CDR3 is CSARDRQGGTGELSF. In DNA, the CDR3 is TGCAGTGCTAGAGATAGACAGGGTGGGACCGGGGAGCTGTCTTTT.

Many counts were recorded for this clonotype. The chain joins TRBV4-3 to TRBJ1-3; no definite D call. V lost 0 bases and J lost 4, with 4 bases in between. The germline CDR1 and CDR2 sequences are LGHNA and YSLEER. CDR3 length: 13 residues. The chain's CDR3 is CASSQEVGNTIYF. CDR3 sequence (DNA): TGCGCCAGCAGCCAAGAAGTAGGAAACACCATATATTTT.

In this sample, this clonotype turned up many times. The genes are TRBV20-1 and TRBJ2-5, with D uncertain. CDR1 is DFQATT, CDR2 SNEGSKA, per germline (reference sequence). The CDR3 sequence is 11 residues long. V lost 2 bases and J 3 bases, leaving 4 bases between the germline ends. The CDR3: CSARPKETQYF. In nucleotides, the CDR3 is TGCAGTGCTAGACCCAAAGAGACCCAGTACTTC.

Comments on this clonotype: A much larger clone lies one base from this, so it may be a read error. The V and J genes are TRBV12-3 or TRBV12-4 and TRBJ2-2; D is ambiguous. Trimming pared 3 bases from V and 6 bases from J, leaving 5 bases between. CDR3 length: 12 residues. The CDR3 is CASSFAPGELFF. The CDR3 DNA is TGTGCCAGCAGTTTCGCCCCCGGGGAGCTGTTTTTT.

The rearrangement links TRBV5-4 to TRBJ2-7; a weak D match, TRBD2 (6 bases). CDR3 length: 14 amino acids. The V end was cut by 4 bases, the J end by 4 bases, with 15 bases between. The V gene's germline CDR1 is SGHNT and CDR2 YYREEE (reference sequence). The CDR3 here is CASSAGWASYEQYF. CDR3 in DNA: TGTGCCAGCAGCGCGGGATGGGCTAGTTACGAGCAGTACTTC.

This clonotype was seen ten or more times. This chain uses TRBV7-8 with TRBJ2-7, with 13 bases identical to TRBD2. The CDR3 consists of 18 residues. V was clipped by 5 bases and J by 2 bases; unmatched bases: 12. Germline CDR1 is SGHVS and CDR2 is FQNEAQ. Here the CDR3 DNA reads TGTGCCAGCAGCCCCCGACCGGGACTAGCGGGGTCCACCTACGAGCAGTACTTC. Translating gives CASSPRPGLAGSTYEQYF.

This rearrangement joins TRBV2 to TRBJ2-1, with TRBD2 matching over 8 bases. The germline gives CDR1 SNHLY, CDR2 FYNNEI. Trimming cost V 7 bases and J 13 bases; bases outside gene matches: 15. The CDR3 spans 14 residues. The CDR3 nucleotides read TGTGCCAGCACCCGGGAGGCCGGGACTAGTGGACAGTTCTTC. This codes for CASTREAGTSGQFF.

At least ten counts were recorded for this clonotype. This chain links TRBV12-3 or TRBV12-4 with TRBJ2-1, with TRBD2 identical over 8 bases. J was trimmed by 3 bases and V by 4 bases; bases with no gene match: 2. The CDR3 has 14 amino acids. The DNA for the CDR3 is TGTGCCAGCAGTTCAGCGGGAGACTACAATGAGCAGTTCTTC. Its translation: CASSSAGDYNEQFF.

The CDR3 is CSATQNRVGEKLFF. CDR3 in DNA: TGCAGTGCTACCCAGAATAGGGTTGGCGAAAAACTGTTTTTT. This rearrangement joins TRBV20-1 to TRBJ1-4; D is uncertain. V was pared by 4 bases and J by 8 bases, with 17 bases between. The CDR3 length is 14 residues. Germline CDR1 and CDR2: DFQATT and SNEGSKA (reference sequence).

This clonotype showed up many times. The chain carries TRBV19 and TRBJ1-4; tentative D call: TRBD1 (5 bases). With 3 bases removed from V and 7 bases from J, the gap between germline ends came to 9 bases. The germline V gene encodes CDR1 LNHDA and CDR2 SQIVND (reference sequence). The CDR3 is 13 amino acids. The CDR3 bases are TGTGCCAGTAGTATCGGGGGACGTGAAAAACTGTTTTTT. Translating it yields CASSIGGREKLFF. Full variable domain (missing parts from reference TRBV19 and TRBJ1-4): DGGITQSPKYLFRKEGQNVTLSCEQNLNHDAMYWYRQDPGQGLRLIYYSQIVNDFQKGDIAEGYSVSREKKESFPLTVTSAQKNPTAFYLCASSIGGREKLFFGSGTQLSVL.

This clonotype was counted at least ten times. The chain combines TRBV10-3 with TRBJ2-7, with D hard to call. Trimming left V 2 bases short and J 3 bases short, with 8 bases between. Germline V CDR1 and CDR2: ENHRY, SYGVKD. The CDR3 extends over 13 amino acids. The CDR3 region has the DNA TGTGCCATCAGTGAGGGACCGTTCTACGAGCAGTACTTC. Translation gives CAISEGPFYEQYF.

This clonotype has a count of ten or more. The chain combines TRBV11-2 with TRBJ2-1; D may be TRBD2 (6 bases). Germline V lookup: CDR1 SGHAT, CDR2 FQNNGV. CDR3 length: 16 amino acids. V dropped 5 bases and J dropped 2 bases, with 16 bases sitting between them. The CDR3 DNA reads TGTGCCAGCAGCGGAACATTAGCGGCGACCTACAATGAGCAGTTCTTC. Amino acids: CASSGTLAATYNEQFF.

In the case of this clonotype: At one of its ends the junction is not consistent with the germline gene, which may arise from a read error. J is TRBJ1-5 and V is TRBV29-1; the D is unclear. In germline, CDR1 is SQVTM, CDR2 ANQGSEA. The CDR3 has 13 amino acids. Here the CDR3 DNA reads TGCAGCGTTGGCCAGATGATCAATCAGCCCCGGCATTTT. Translated: CSVGQMINQPRHF.

This clonotype came up many times. The rearrangement joins TRBV7-9 to TRBJ2-7; 10 bases agree with TRBD2. In germline, CDR1 is SEHNR, CDR2 FQNEAQ (reference sequence). The CDR3 length is 16 residues. With V trimmed by 1 base and J by 2 bases, 5 bases remained unmatched. This chain's CDR3 is CASSLVSAGGPYEQYF. CDR3 sequence (DNA): TGTGCCAGCAGCTTAGTATCAGCGGGAGGGCCCTACGAGCAGTACTTC. Supplemented by reference TRBV7-9 and TRBJ2-7, the full variable domain reads DTGVSQNPRHKITKRGQNVTFRCDPISEHNRLYWYRQTLGQGPEFLTYFQNEAQLEKSRLLSDRFSAERPKGSFSTLEIQRTEQGDSAMYLCASSLVSAGGPYEQYFGPGTRLTVT.

With respect to this clonotype: Mismatch with germline at one junction end may stem from a read error. The J gene is TRBJ2-1, the V gene TRBV9; the D gene is possibly TRBD1 (6 bases). The CDR3 covers 14 residues. Germline loops: CDR1 SGDLS, CDR2 YYNGEE. The CDR3 DNA follows: TGTGCCAGCAGCGTAGAGGACAGATACAGTGAGCAGTCCTTC. Residues: CASSVEDRYSEQSF.

The V call is TRBV15, the J call TRBJ2-1; D may be TRBD1 or TRBD2 (5 bases each). The CDR3 consists of 17 residues. V was shortened by 5 bases and J by 4 bases, with 21 bases between the two germline ends. Germline CDR1 and CDR2: LNHNV and YYDKDF (reference sequence). CDR3 residues: CATSGEDGTNGYNEQFF. The CDR3 bases are TGTGCCACCAGCGGGGAAGATGGGACCAACGGTTACAATGAGCAGTTCTTC. The variable domain in full, with the rest retrieved from reference TRBV15 and TRBJ2-1, is DAMVIQNPRYQVTQFGKPVTLSCSQTLNHNVMYWYQQKSSQAPKLLFHYYDKDFNNEADTPDNFQSRRPNTSFCFLDIRSPGLGDTAMYLCATSGEDGTNGYNEQFFGPGTRLTVL.

Concerning this clonotype itself: One end of the junction varies from germline; a read error may be responsible. The rearrangement uses TRBV10-3 and TRBJ1-2; maybe TRBD1 (5 bases). The CDR3 runs to 13 residues. Germline CDR1 reads ENHRY; CDR2 reads SYGVKD. The CDR3 DNA is TGTGACATCAGTGAGACAGAGAACTATGGCTACACCTTC. It translates to CDISETENYGYTF.

The chain carries TRBV28 and TRBJ2-7; 7 nucleotides align to TRBD1. The germline CDR1 and CDR2 sequences are MDHEN and SYDVKM. The CDR3 extends over 15 amino acids. Germline trimming cut 6 bases from V and 3 bases from J; bases unmatched to any gene: 11. In DNA form, the CDR3 reads TGTGCCAGCAGCCCCAGGGGGACGGTTTTCTACGAGCAGTACTTC. Protein sequence: CASSPRGTVFYEQYF.

This clonotype has at least ten counts. The V call is TRBV6-5, the J call TRBJ2-7; D call uncertain. Trimming pared 6 bases from V and 0 bases from J, leaving 12 bases between. The CDR3 runs 14 residues. In germline, CDR1 is MNHEY, CDR2 SVGAGI. CDR3 protein: CASSDRLSSYEQYF. CDR3 DNA sequence: TGTGCCAGCAGCGATCGACTGAGCTCCTACGAGCAGTACTTC.